The 32 T cell receptor beta chains listed next were all sequenced from one sample in a study of cytomegalovirus exposure and HLA in healthy donors. Primers: 60 Vbeta forward and 13 Jbeta reverse. Clones were read by immunoSEQ multiplex PCR, and TCRdb kept only the in-frame ones, dropping some. Of some 98,000 clones detected, about 76% appear once; the ten largest clones hold roughly 7.7%. Sequenced sample: PBMCs. These receptor sequences come from a human donor in good health.

A single count supports this clone. In nucleotides, the CDR3 is TGCGCCAGCAGCTTGGGACAGTACAATGAGCAGTTCTTC. It is translated as CASSLGQYNEQFF. The V call is TRBV5-1, the J call TRBJ2-1; weak D call: TRBD1 (5 bases). In germline, CDR1 is SGHRS, CDR2 YFSETQ. The CDR3 is made up of 13 amino acids. The V end was cut by 0 bases, the J end by 4 bases, with 5 bases between.

This chain uses TRBV5-1 with TRBJ2-1; TRBD2 aligns across 11 bases. The J segment lost 6 bases and the V segment lost 5 bases, leaving 10 bases of the junction unmatched. The CDR3 has 16 amino acids. CDR1 is SGHRS, CDR2 YFSETQ, per germline. The CDR3 nucleotides are TGCGCCAGCAGGGAGGCGTTAGCGGGGGGGCGCAATGAGCAGTTCTTC. It translates to CASREALAGGRNEQFF.

This chain joins TRBV21-1 and TRBJ2-7; the D call in the table, TRBD1, was not verified against the DNA. TRBV21-1 is recorded as a pseudogene. This CDR3 has 12 residues. The CDR3 sequence: CASSIDSLEQYF. As DNA, the CDR3 is TGTGCCAGCAGCATAGACAGTCTCGAGCAGTACTTC.

This clone was counted a few times. The CDR3 nucleotides read TGTGCCAGCAGCTGGGGGCGTTCATCCTACGAGCAGTACTTC. Translation: CASSWGRSSYEQYF. The chain carries TRBV5-4 and TRBJ2-7, with D perhaps TRBD1 (6 bases). This CDR3 has 14 residues. With 3 bases removed from V and 1 base from J, the gap between germline ends came to 11 bases. Germline V gene data show CDR1 as SGHNT and CDR2 as YYREEE (reference sequence).

The chain carries TRBV2 and TRBJ2-1, with TRBD2 identical over 7 bases. With 7 bases clipped from V and 3 bases from J, the junction kept 6 bases outside the gene matches. The V gene's germline CDR1 is SNHLY and CDR2 FYNNEI. The CDR3 sequence is 14 residues long. The CDR3 DNA sequence: TGTGCCAGCAAGCGGGACTCGGACTACAATGAGCAGTTCTTC. Translated, it gives CASKRDSDYNEQFF. Together with reference TRBV2 and TRBJ2-1, the CDR3 gives the full variable domain: EPEVTQTPSHQVTQMGQEVILRCVPISNHLYFYWYRQILGQKVEFLVSFYNNEISEKSEIFDDQFSVERPDGSNFTLKIRSTKLEDSAMYFCASKRDSDYNEQFFGPGTRLTVL.

This clone was seen a handful of times. The chain couples TRBV27 to TRBJ1-2, with TRBD1 matching over 7 bases. The junction had 1 base not matched to a gene; V was cut back by 6 bases and J by 3 bases. The length of the CDR3 is 12 residues. The V gene's germline CDR1 is MNHEY and CDR2 SMNVEV (reference sequence). This CDR3 reads CASRGTDYGYTF. The CDR3 DNA reads TGTGCCAGCAGGGGGACAGACTATGGCTACACCTTC.

This sequence joins TRBV18 and TRBJ2-1; 10 bases agree with TRBD1. Germline assignment: CDR1 KGHSH and CDR2 LQKENI. The CDR3 totals 16 residues. Unmatched junction bases numbered 5, after V lost 3 bases and J lost 3 bases. The CDR3 is CASSPLRDRGYNEQFF. The CDR3 DNA reads TGTGCCAGCTCACCTCTCCGGGACAGGGGCTACAATGAGCAGTTCTTC. The full variable domain, completed using reference TRBV18 and TRBJ2-1, is NAGVMQNPRHLVRRRGQEARLRCSPMKGHSHVYWYRQLPEEGLKFMVYLQKENIIDESGMPKERFSAEFPKEGPSILRIQQVVRGDSAAYFCASSPLRDRGYNEQFFGPGTRLTVL.

The chain combines TRBV4-3 with TRBJ2-1; 10 bases align to TRBD2. V was clipped by 0 bases and J by 8 bases; unmatched bases: 4. Looked up from germline, CDR1 is LGHNA and CDR2 is YSLEER. The CDR3 sequence is 15 residues long. CDR3 sequence: CASSQDRLAGDEQFF. As DNA, the CDR3 is TGCGCCAGCAGCCAAGATAGGCTAGCGGGAGATGAGCAGTTCTTC.

The chain couples TRBV4-1 to TRBJ2-3; 9 positions match TRBD1. J was trimmed by 2 bases and V by 4 bases; bases with no gene match: 7. The CDR3 totals 16 residues. Germline CDR1 and CDR2: MGHRA and YSYEKL. The CDR3 sequence: CASSLRQGDTTDTQYF. The CDR3 DNA follows: TGCGCCAGCAGCCTTCGACAGGGGGATACCACAGATACGCAGTATTTT.

This chain connects TRBV5-1 to TRBJ2-1; 8 bases match TRBD2. This CDR3 has 15 amino acids. The trim removed 0 bases at V and 8 bases at J, leaving 7 bases unmatched. The germline CDR1 and CDR2 sequences are SGHRS and YFSETQ. The CDR3 DNA is TGCGCCAGCAGCTTGGTATCGGGAGGGCCTTATGAGCAGTTCTTC. Residues: CASSLVSGGPYEQFF. Full variable domain (rest looked up from reference TRBV5-1 and TRBJ2-1): KAGVTQTPRYLIKTRGQQVTLSCSPISGHRSVSWYQQTPGQGLQFLFEYFSETQRNKGNFPGRFSGRQFSNSRSEMNVSTLELGDSALYLCASSLVSGGPYEQFFGPGTRLTVL.

The chain joins TRBV7-9 to TRBJ1-6; a weak D match, TRBD1 (5 bases). The V end lost 1 base, the J end lost 9 bases, and 13 bases lay between the germline ends. The CDR3 has 15 amino acids. Germline V CDR1 and CDR2: SEHNR, FQNEAQ (reference sequence). CDR3 in amino acids: CASSLVQGGTSPLHF. DNA of the CDR3: TGTGCCAGCAGCTTAGTTCAGGGAGGAACTTCACCCCTCCACTTT.

This sequence joins TRBV7-9 and TRBJ1-2; 10 positions agree with TRBD1. CDR1 and CDR2 from the germline V gene are SEHNR and FQNEAQ (reference sequence). The CDR3 is 13 amino acids. V dropped 6 bases and J dropped 8; count of bases not matched to a gene: 6. CDR3 coding DNA: TGTGCCAGCAGTTTTGGGACAGGGGTCGGCTACACCTTC. The encoded protein is CASSFGTGVGYTF.

This chain joins TRBV18 and TRBJ2-7; 10 bases are shared with TRBD2. Germline assignment: CDR1 KGHSH and CDR2 LQKENI. This CDR3 is 17 amino acids long. V lost 2 bases to trimming and J lost 2 bases; unmatched junction nucleotides: 9. The CDR3 loop is CASSPISRTSGTYEQYF. Here the CDR3 DNA reads TGTGCCAGCTCACCAATATCTCGGACTAGCGGTACCTACGAGCAGTACTTC.

This rearrangement joins TRBV6-1 to TRBJ1-2; no clear D gene. The CDR3 spans 12 residues. Trimming cost V 5 bases and J 3 bases, with 7 bases left between them. Per germline, CDR1 MNHNS and CDR2 SASEGT. The CDR3 sequence: CASSHTDYGYTF. For the CDR3, the DNA is TGTGCCAGCAGTCACACCGACTATGGCTACACCTTC.

The V call is TRBV29-1, the J call TRBJ1-2; 7 nucleotides agree with TRBD1. With 4 bases clipped from V and 2 bases from J, the junction kept 4 bases outside the gene matches. The germline V gene encodes CDR1 SQVTM and CDR2 ANQGSEA. The CDR3 spans 13 residues. CDR3 DNA sequence: TGCAGCGTTGGGGACAGTACGAACTATGGCTACACCTTC. Translated: CSVGDSTNYGYTF.

The J gene is TRBJ2-7, the V gene TRBV2; D ambiguous. Germline V gives CDR1 SNHLY, CDR2 FYNNEI. Trimming cost V 6 bases and J 3 bases, with 15 bases left between them. The CDR3 consists of 14 residues. CDR3 protein: CASSDQPGGYEQYF. CDR3 nucleotides: TGTGCCAGCAGCGACCAGCCGGGTGGCTACGAGCAGTACTTC.

This clone showed up just a few times. J is TRBJ2-6 and V is TRBV4-2, with 9 bases matching TRBD1. Germline CDR1 LGHNA, CDR2 YNFKEQ. The V segment lost 4 bases and the J segment 4 bases; nucleotides outside the gene matches: 8. The length of the CDR3 is 17 residues. The CDR3 DNA reads as TGTGCCAGCAGCCCCGAGACAGGGGGAGGAGGGGCCAACGTCCTGACTTTC. Protein: CASSPETGGGGANVLTF.

This clone has only one observation. The V gene is TRBV18, the J gene TRBJ1-1; D gene unclear. V was trimmed by 1 base and J by 7 bases, leaving 7 bases between them. Germline V gene data show CDR1 as KGHSH and CDR2 as LQKENI. The CDR3 length is 12 residues. CDR3 in amino acids: CASSPREDEAFF. CDR3 DNA: TGTGCCAGCTCACCACGAGAGGATGAAGCTTTCTTT. The entire variable domain, with the rest obtained from reference TRBV18 and TRBJ1-1, is as follows: NAGVMQNPRHLVRRRGQEARLRCSPMKGHSHVYWYRQLPEEGLKFMVYLQKENIIDESGMPKERFSAEFPKEGPSILRIQQVVRGDSAAYFCASSPREDEAFFGQGTRLTVV.

V and J are TRBV6-6 and TRBJ1-1; possibly TRBD1 for D (5 bases). CDR3 length equals 14 residues. Germline assignment: CDR1 MNHNY and CDR2 SVGAGI (reference sequence). V was clipped by 6 bases and J by 0 bases, with 11 bases between them. For the CDR3, the DNA is TGTGCCAGCAGGGCAGGGATTATGAACACTGAAGCTTTCTTT. It codes for CASRAGIMNTEAFF.

This clone has a single count. V is TRBV4-3 and J is TRBJ2-5, with 14 bases lining up with TRBD2. The V gene's germline CDR1 is LGHNA and CDR2 YSLEER. This CDR3 has 20 amino acids. The ends lost 9 bases at V and 1 base at J; junction bases unmatched: 19. This CDR3 is CARDSRTSGRHYCSQETQYF. Here the CDR3 DNA reads TGCGCCAGGGACTCCCGGACTAGCGGGAGGCACTATTGCAGCCAAGAGACCCAGTACTTC.

The J gene is TRBJ2-7, the V gene TRBV6-5; 9 positions match TRBD2. V gave up 2 bases and J gave up 0 bases; unmatched junction bases: 5. Germline CDR1 and CDR2: MNHEY and SVGAGI. CDR3 length equals 16 residues. CDR3: CASSYMASGASYEQYF. The CDR3 nucleotides read TGTGCCAGCAGTTACATGGCTAGCGGGGCCTCCTACGAGCAGTACTTC.

V and J are TRBV6-5 and TRBJ1-6, with D possibly being TRBD1 (5 bases). The CDR3 is 15 residues long. The germline V and J ends were trimmed by 2 bases and 9 bases, with 14 bases remaining between them. Germline loops: CDR1 MNHEY, CDR2 SVGAGI. The CDR3 spells CASSYGQGSPSPLHF. The CDR3, as DNA: TGTGCCAGCAGTTACGGTCAGGGATCCCCTTCACCCCTCCACTTT.

This clone turned up a few times. The chain links TRBV7-9 to TRBJ2-3, with 9 bases matching TRBD1. CDR1 is SEHNR and CDR2 is FQNEAQ in the germline V gene (reference sequence). The junction had 10 bases not matched to a gene; V was cut back by 5 bases and J by 4 bases. The CDR3 is 16 amino acids. The CDR3: CASSATGGKLADTQYF. The CDR3 region has the DNA TGTGCCAGCAGCGCCACAGGGGGCAAGCTCGCAGATACGCAGTATTTT.

The J gene is TRBJ2-6, the V gene TRBV30, with D hard to call. The CDR3 contains 16 residues. Trimming pared 2 bases from V and 0 bases from J, leaving 11 bases between. Looked up from germline, CDR1 is GTSNPN and CDR2 is SVGIG (reference sequence). The CDR3 spells CAWSIQASSGANVLTF. For the CDR3, the DNA is TGTGCCTGGAGTATACAAGCGAGCTCTGGGGCCAACGTCCTGACTTTC. The whole variable domain, remainder taken from reference TRBV30 and TRBJ2-6, is SQTIHQWPATLVQPVGSPLSLECTVEGTSNPNLYWYRQAAGRGLQLLFYSVGIGQISSEVPQNLSASRPQDRQFILSSKKLLLSDSGFYLCAWSIQASSGANVLTFGAGSRLTVL.

The chain links TRBV7-6 to TRBJ1-1; a possible D gene is TRBD1 (5 bases). The CDR3 loop spans 14 amino acids. The V end was cut by 4 bases, the J end by 1 base, with 10 bases between. CDR1 SGHVS and CDR2 FNYEAQ come from the germline V gene. CDR3 region: CASSSLQGNTEAFF. The DNA for the CDR3 is TGTGCCAGCAGCTCACTCCAGGGGAACACTGAAGCTTTCTTT.

V usage is TRBV11-3 and J usage is TRBJ2-1; 8 bases fit TRBD1. From germline, CDR1 is SGHNT and CDR2 YENEEA. This CDR3 spans 16 amino acids. J lost 8 bases, V lost 2 bases, and 11 bases had no gene match. The CDR3 DNA follows: TGTGCCAGCAGCTTAAGGACCCAGGGGGCTTTCGATGAGCAGTTCTTC. It translates to CASSLRTQGAFDEQFF. Full variable domain (remainder filled in from reference TRBV11-3 and TRBJ2-1): EAGVVQSPRYKIIEKKQPVAFWCNPISGHNTLYWYLQNLGQGPELLIRYENEEAVDDSQLPKDRFSAERLKGVDSTLKIQPAELGDSAVYLCASSLRTQGAFDEQFFGPGTRLTVL.

The chain combines TRBV27 with TRBJ2-7; possible D gene TRBD1, 6 bases. The V end was cut by 6 bases, the J end by 0 bases, with 15 bases between. The CDR3 consists of 15 residues. Germline V lookup: CDR1 MNHEY, CDR2 SMNVEV (reference sequence). The CDR3 sequence: CASSETGLSSYEQYF. The CDR3 DNA reads as TGTGCCAGCAGCGAGACAGGCTTAAGCTCCTACGAGCAGTACTTC.

The V call is TRBV2, the J call TRBJ2-2; 10 bases map to TRBD1. The CDR3 loop spans 15 amino acids. Germline V gene data show CDR1 as SNHLY and CDR2 as FYNNEI. J gave up 6 bases and V 6 bases, and 7 bases lay outside the gene matches. The CDR3 nucleotides read TGTGCCAGCAGAGGGGACAGGGGTGTTCCCGGGGAGCTGTTTTTT. This sequence encodes CASRGDRGVPGELFF.

The rearrangement uses TRBV6-5 and TRBJ2-5, with D possibly being TRBD1 (6 bases). The J call is doubtful: the DNA matches TRBJ2-7 better. The CDR3 is 14 amino acids. Germline CDR1 MNHEY, CDR2 SVGAGI. CDR3: CASTRDIRNYEQYF. The CDR3 nucleotides are TGTGCCAGCACCCGGGACATTCGAAACTACGAGCAGTACTTC.

The CDR3 spells CASNPSGSTNEKLFF. CDR3 DNA sequence: TGCGCCAGCAACCCTTCAGGATCAACTAATGAAAAACTGTTTTTT. The chain carries TRBV5-1 and TRBJ1-4; D not resolved. The V end lost 6 bases, the J end lost 0 bases, and 12 bases lay between the germline ends. This CDR3 contains 15 residues. From germline, CDR1 is SGHRS and CDR2 YFSETQ.

The chain joins TRBV7-9 to TRBJ1-4; 7 bases are shared with TRBD1. This CDR3 is built from 14 residues. Germline CDR1 is SEHNR and CDR2 is FQNEAQ (reference sequence). V gave up 3 bases and J gave up 8 bases; unmatched junction bases: 6. CDR3 loop: CASSLGQHKEKLFF. The CDR3 DNA reads TGTGCCAGCAGCTTGGGACAGCACAAGGAAAAACTGTTTTTT.

This chain connects TRBV5-1 to TRBJ1-2; D gene ambiguous. CDR3 length: 13 residues. Looked up from germline, CDR1 is SGHRS and CDR2 is YFSETQ. V shed 0 bases and J shed 8 bases, with 11 bases lying between them. In DNA form, the CDR3 reads TGCGCCAGCAGCTTGGGTCGGGTTGGAGGCTACACCTTC. Translation: CASSLGRVGGYTF.